Shown below are 28 T cell receptor beta chains from a single sample sequenced in a study of blood T cell repertoires in COVID-19. Assay used: immunoSEQ multiplex PCR; TCRdb lists only in-frame clones, some missing. The sample lists approximately 170,000 clones, about 88% seen once, with around 7% in the top ten. Source material: peripheral blood. The receptors were gathered from a woman aged 80 or over in a cohort sampled during active or convalescent COVID-19.

V and J are TRBV6-5 and TRBJ2-2; 9 bases match TRBD2. The germline CDR1 and CDR2 sequences are MNHEY and SVGAGI. V lost 6 bases to trimming and J lost 6 bases; unmatched junction nucleotides: 5. This CDR3 has 14 residues. DNA of the CDR3: TGTGCCAGCAGGTCCGGGACTAGCCCCGGGGAGCTGTTTTTT. It codes for CASRSGTSPGELFF.

This sequence joins TRBV28 and TRBJ1-1; D uncertain. Trimming pared 4 bases from V and 1 base from J, leaving 10 bases between. Germline-derived CDR1 and CDR2 are MDHEN and SYDVKM. The CDR3 contains 14 residues. The CDR3, as DNA: TGTGCCAGCAGTTCTCCGACACCGAACACTGAAGCTTTCTTT. It is translated as CASSSPTPNTEAFF.

Remarks on this clone: The junction does not match germline at one end; this may be a read error. The chain couples TRBV5-1 to TRBJ1-3; 10 nucleotides match TRBD1. Germline V CDR1 and CDR2: SGHRS, YFSETQ. The length of the CDR3 is 18 residues. This CDR3 reads CASRLGQGNNMGGNTIYF. The CDR3 DNA reads as TGCGCCAGCAGGTTGGGACAGGGGAACAATATGGGAGGAAACACCATATATTTT.

The J gene is TRBJ1-4, the V gene TRBV4-1; D unresolved. With 4 bases removed from V and 4 bases from J, the gap between germline ends came to 16 bases. This CDR3 contains 16 residues. Germline-derived CDR1 and CDR2 are MGHRA and YSYEKL. The CDR3 coding sequence is TGCGCCAGCAGCCCCTTCGTCAACGGTTTTAATGAAAAACTGTTTTTT. This encodes CASSPFVNGFNEKLFF.

V is TRBV7-9 and J is TRBJ1-2, with 9 positions matching TRBD1. V was pared by 4 bases and J by 8 bases, with 11 bases of the junction left unmatched. There are 15 residues in the CDR3. Per germline, CDR1 SEHNR and CDR2 FQNEAQ (reference sequence). The DNA for the CDR3 is TGTGCCAGCAGCTCTGGACAGGGGCCCTTACTCGGCTACACCTTC. Protein product: CASSSGQGPLLGYTF.

The chain couples TRBV11-3 to TRBJ1-1; 8 bases are a match to TRBD1. V was clipped by 5 bases and J by 3 bases; unmatched bases: 8. Germline CDR1 SGHNT, CDR2 YENEEA. There are 15 residues in the CDR3. The CDR3 reads CASSLQGARDTEAFF. DNA of the CDR3: TGTGCCAGCAGCCTTCAGGGGGCTCGGGACACTGAAGCTTTCTTT.

J is TRBJ1-1 and V is TRBV19; unclear D gene. V was cut by 0 bases and J by 5 bases, with 13 bases left in between. This CDR3 contains 15 residues. Germline lookup yields CDR1 LNHDA and CDR2 SQIVND (reference sequence). The CDR3 coding sequence is TGTGCCAGTAGTATAGATCGTCCGGGGAGGACTGAAGCTTTCTTT. It specifies CASSIDRPGRTEAFF.

This rearrangement joins TRBV6-5 to TRBJ1-6; TRBD1 is a possible D gene (5 bases). The CDR3 loop spans 15 amino acids. V was trimmed by 7 bases and J by 5 bases, leaving 15 bases between them. Germline loops: CDR1 MNHEY, CDR2 SVGAGI. CDR3 amino acids: CASTGVTVHNSPLHF. As DNA, the CDR3 is TGTGCCAGCACCGGCGTGACAGTACATAATTCACCCCTCCACTTT.

In this sample, this clone turned up once. V is TRBV29-1 and J is TRBJ2-3, with TRBD1 matching over 8 bases. J lost 5 bases, V lost 4 bases, and 8 bases had no gene match. Germline values: CDR1 SQVTM, CDR2 ANQGSEA. The CDR3 extends over 14 amino acids. This CDR3 is CSVARGQAGDTQYF. As DNA, the CDR3 is TGCAGCGTTGCCCGGGGACAGGCCGGAGATACGCAGTATTTT.

This chain links TRBV6-4 with TRBJ2-1; TRBD2 aligns across 10 bases. Looked up from germline, CDR1 is MRHNA and CDR2 is SNTAGT. The CDR3 is 14 amino acids. Trimming took 7 bases from V and 7 from J; bases not matched to a gene: 7. DNA for the CDR3: TGTGCCAGCAAGAGCGGGGGGGCTTCAAATGAGCAGTTCTTC. It specifies CASKSGGASNEQFF.

A single count supports this clone. This chain joins TRBV5-5 and TRBJ1-6; D remains unclear. V lost 3 bases and J lost 0, with 13 bases in between. The CDR3 covers 17 residues. The germline V gene encodes CDR1 SGHKS and CDR2 YYEKEE (reference sequence). The CDR3, as DNA: TGTGCCAGCAGCTGGGAGGCGGCTAGCTCCTATAATTCACCCCTCCACTTT. It codes for CASSWEAASSYNSPLHF.

The J gene is TRBJ1-1, the V gene TRBV5-4, with D possibly TRBD1 on 6 matching bases. The CDR3 has 14 residues. Trimming took off 2 bases at V and 4 bases at J, with 12 bases between the two ends. Germline assignment: CDR1 SGHNT and CDR2 YYREEE (reference sequence). In DNA form, the CDR3 reads TGTGCCAGCAGCTTAGGGGGTGAGGGCACTGAAGCTTTCTTT. As protein: CASSLGGEGTEAFF.

In this sample, this clone turned up once. The gene calls are TRBV7-2 and TRBJ2-1, with TRBD1 matching over 7 bases. V lost 0 bases, J lost 5 bases, and 4 bases stayed unmatched. CDR3 length: 15 residues. Germline V gene sequence: CDR1 SGHTA, CDR2 FQGNSA. The CDR3 reads CASSLAQGTHNEQFF. The DNA for the CDR3 is TGTGCCAGCAGCTTAGCACAGGGGACCCACAATGAGCAGTTCTTC.

The chain is built from TRBV9 and TRBJ2-1; 7 positions agree with TRBD2. Germline V gene data show CDR1 as SGDLS and CDR2 as YYNGEE. The V gene end was trimmed by 7 bases and the J gene end by 7 bases; junction bases not matched to a gene: 14. The CDR3 covers 15 residues. In DNA, the CDR3 is TGTGCCAGCGAGGGCGGGGGAACCGTGAGGAATGAGCAGTTCTTC. Protein: CASEGGGTVRNEQFF.

V and J are TRBV11-3 and TRBJ2-1, with 12 bases lining up with TRBD2. CDR1 and CDR2 (germline): SGHNT, YENEEA. The trim removed 5 bases at V and 7 bases at J, leaving 3 bases unmatched. The CDR3 loop spans 14 amino acids. The CDR3 DNA follows: TGTGCCAGCAGCCGGACTAGCGGGGCAAATGAGCAGTTCTTC. Protein product: CASSRTSGANEQFF.

This clone was found once. This chain links TRBV5-1 with TRBJ2-1; D perhaps matches TRBD1 (5 bases). From germline, CDR1 is SGHRS and CDR2 YFSETQ. This CDR3 comprises 15 residues. Trimming left V 1 base short and J 0 bases short, with 8 bases between. CDR3 residues: CASSLRGSSYNEQFF. The CDR3 DNA follows: TGCGCCAGCAGCTTGAGGGGAAGCTCCTACAATGAGCAGTTCTTC.

The chain joins TRBV4-1 to TRBJ2-4; D not resolved. In germline, CDR1 is MGHRA, CDR2 YSYEKL. The CDR3 totals 11 residues. Trimming stripped 5 bases from V and 6 bases from J, with 5 bases between. CDR3 coding DNA: TGCGCCAGCAGCACTCGAAACATTCAGTACTTC. This sequence encodes CASSTRNIQYF.

The CDR3 protein is CASSPYRDRSYEQYF. The CDR3 DNA is TGTGCCAGCTCACCATACCGGGACAGATCCTACGAGCAGTACTTC. V gene TRBV18 combines with J gene TRBJ2-7; TRBD1 agrees at 7 bases. Germline loops: CDR1 KGHSH, CDR2 LQKENI. This CDR3 has 15 residues. The ends lost 2 bases at V and 1 base at J; junction bases unmatched: 5. Looking up the rest from reference TRBV18 and TRBJ2-7 gives the full variable domain: NAGVMQNPRHLVRRRGQEARLRCSPMKGHSHVYWYRQLPEEGLKFMVYLQKENIIDESGMPKERFSAEFPKEGPSILRIQQVVRGDSAAYFCASSPYRDRSYEQYFGPGTRLTVT.

V usage is TRBV10-3 and J usage is TRBJ2-7, with 7 bases that match TRBD1. V gave up 4 bases and J gave up 5 bases; unmatched junction bases: 11. The CDR3 is 15 amino acids. From germline, CDR1 is ENHRY and CDR2 SYGVKD. The CDR3 is CAISGFSGTVNEQYF. The CDR3 coding sequence is TGTGCCATCAGTGGGTTCTCCGGGACAGTAAACGAGCAGTACTTC.

V is TRBV9 and J is TRBJ1-2; the D is unclear. There are 13 residues in the CDR3. Trimming pared 4 bases from V and 6 bases from J, leaving 13 bases between. Germline CDR1 reads SGDLS; CDR2 reads YYNGEE. CDR3: CASSPPWRDGYTF. CDR3 bases: TGTGCCAGCAGCCCCCCCTGGAGGGATGGCTACACCTTC.

This chain joins TRBV9 and TRBJ2-5; tentatively, D is TRBD1 (6 bases). In germline, CDR1 is SGDLS, CDR2 YYNGEE. V shed 3 bases and J shed 1 base, with 19 bases lying between them. The CDR3 is made up of 17 amino acids. The chain's CDR3 is CASSGGWGPGVQETQYF. The CDR3 DNA reads TGTGCCAGCAGCGGGGGTTGGGGGCCCGGGGTCCAAGAGACCCAGTACTTC.

Only one count was recorded for this clone. The V gene is TRBV6-2 or TRBV6-3, the J gene TRBJ1-4; TRBD1 might be the D (5 bases). Germline V CDR1 and CDR2: MNHEY, SVGEGT. V was clipped by 0 bases and J by 6 bases, with 11 bases between them. CDR3 length: 15 amino acids. The CDR3 coding sequence is TGTGCCAGCAGTTACTCGGAGGGGTTTTATGAAAAACTGTTTTTT. It specifies CASSYSEGFYEKLFF.

This chain joins TRBV7-2 and TRBJ1-2, with D maybe TRBD1 (6 bases). The CDR3 runs 16 residues. From germline, CDR1 is SGHTA and CDR2 FQGNSA. V was shortened by 5 bases and J by 6 bases, with 22 bases between the two germline ends. The CDR3 nucleotides are TGTGCCAGCAGCCCGCAGGGGATAGCCGGCTCGAATGGCTACACCTTC. Residues: CASSPQGIAGSNGYTF. The full variable domain, rest sourced from reference TRBV7-2 and TRBJ1-2, is GAGVSQSPSNKVTEKGKDVELRCDPISGHTALYWYRQSLGQGLEFLIYFQGNSAPDKSGLPSDRFSAERTGGSVSTLTIQRTQQEDSAVYLCASSPQGIAGSNGYTFGSGTRLTVV.

V gene TRBV5-1 combines with J gene TRBJ1-4; TRBD1 aligns across 7 bases. The CDR3 consists of 16 residues. V was pared by 0 bases and J by 0 bases, with 2 bases of the junction left unmatched. In germline, CDR1 is SGHRS, CDR2 YFSETQ. The CDR3 DNA reads as TGCGCCAGCAGCTTGGAGGGGGCGGCAACTAATGAAAAACTGTTTTTT. Translated, it gives CASSLEGAATNEKLFF.

The chain couples TRBV7-2 to TRBJ2-5; D uncertain. The V and J ends lost 2 bases and 3 bases respectively, with 10 bases between them. The CDR3 has 14 amino acids. Germline CDR1 reads SGHTA; CDR2 reads FQGNSA. CDR3 protein: CASSLRSREETQYF. The CDR3 bases are TGTGCCAGCAGCTTACGGTCTAGAGAAGAGACCCAGTACTTC. Full variable domain (outside the CDR3, taken from reference TRBV7-2 and TRBJ2-5): GAGVSQSPSNKVTEKGKDVELRCDPISGHTALYWYRQSLGQGLEFLIYFQGNSAPDKSGLPSDRFSAERTGGSVSTLTIQRTQQEDSAVYLCASSLRSREETQYFGPGTRLLVL.

This chain links TRBV19 with TRBJ1-6; maybe TRBD1 (5 bases). The ends were cut back, 1 base at V and 8 bases at J, with 12 bases in the middle. Germline values: CDR1 LNHDA, CDR2 SQIVND (reference sequence). The CDR3 is made up of 15 amino acids. CDR3 residues: CASSIAGGRDSPLHF. Written as DNA, the CDR3 is TGTGCCAGTAGTATAGCCGGGGGTCGCGATTCACCCCTCCACTTT.

The J gene is TRBJ1-3, the V gene TRBV11-3, with D hard to call. Germline V CDR1 and CDR2: SGHNT, YENEEA. The length of the CDR3 is 15 residues. V dropped 4 bases and J dropped 1 base, with 11 bases sitting between them. The CDR3 protein is CASSSPPKSGNTIYF. In DNA, the CDR3 is TGTGCCAGCAGCTCCCCTCCTAAATCTGGAAACACCATATATTTT.

The gene calls are TRBV2 and TRBJ1-1; 7 bases are a match to TRBD1. This CDR3 comprises 13 residues. Germline V gives CDR1 SNHLY, CDR2 FYNNEI. V lost 7 bases, J lost 1 base, and 3 bases stayed unmatched. The CDR3 region has the DNA TGTGCCAGCAAGGGACAGACGAACACTGAAGCTTTCTTT. Translating it yields CASKGQTNTEAFF.